The T cell receptor beta chain described here comes from a study of blood T cell repertoires in COVID-19. About the study: Sites across the United States, Italy and Spain contributed samples from acute and convalescent COVID-19.

The data were produced by immunoSEQ multiplex PCR, yet TCRdb's version contains in-frame clones alone and is incomplete. Of 90,000 to 120,000 clones detected, around 90% appear once; the ten largest clones hold 4.9%. Between the trimmed V and J ends, which lost 3 bases and 1 base, there was a span of 11 bases. Germline V CDR1 and CDR2: MDHEN, SYDVKM. This CDR3 is built from 15 residues. V is TRBV28 and J is TRBJ2-3, with a weak D call TRBD2 (6 bases). The TCR originated in a man aged 40-49 years with active or convalescent COVID-19. The sequencing input was peripheral blood. Written as DNA, the CDR3 is TGTGCCAGCAGTTTGTGGGCTAGCGGCACAGATACGCAGTATTTT. Translated: CASSLWASGTDTQYF.